The next 31 T cell receptor beta chains were all read from a single sample in a study of Ad26.COV2.S vaccination and SARS-CoV-2 variants. Specified treatment: some 20 received Ad26.COV2.S at low or high dose, single or two shots; about five received placebo; per-sample allocation not given. Repertoires come from day 63 after the first vaccine or placebo injection. The repertoire was sequenced with immunoSEQ multiplex PCR; TCRdb's copy has only in-frame clones and lacks some. Here the sample spans about 380,000 clones, about 83% being singletons. The sample consisted of peripheral blood, taken in a trial of Ad26.COV2.S vaccine versus placebo. Receptor source: a person between 18 and 65 years old who received the Ad26.COV2.S COVID-19 vaccine or a placebo.

The CDR3 spells CASSQFLSSEQFF. The DNA for the CDR3 is TGTGCCAGCAGCCAATTCTTGTCGAGTGAGCAGTTCTTC. This chain uses TRBV14 with TRBJ2-1; no reliable D call. CDR1 is SGHDN, CDR2 FVKESK, per germline. V dropped 2 bases and J dropped 9 bases, with 11 bases sitting between them. This CDR3 region has 13 residues.

The gene calls are TRBV2 and TRBJ1-2; a possible D gene is TRBD1 (5 bases). This CDR3 is 14 amino acids long. Germline V CDR1 and CDR2: SNHLY, FYNNEI. The ends were cut back, 3 bases at V and 3 bases at J, with 11 bases in the middle. CDR3 coding DNA: TGTGCCAGCAGTGATACCCCACAGGACTATGGCTACACCTTC. Amino acids: CASSDTPQDYGYTF.

The rearrangement joins TRBV4-3 to TRBJ2-4, with D uncertain. Germline CDR1 and CDR2: LGHNA and YSLEER. The CDR3 covers 14 residues. V lost 0 bases and J 7 bases, leaving 10 bases between the germline ends. CDR3 DNA sequence: TGCGCCAGCAGCCAAGAAACTCCGGCGAACATTCAGTACTTC. Translated: CASSQETPANIQYF.

The chain combines TRBV7-3 with TRBJ2-3, with D perhaps matching TRBD1 or TRBD2 (5 bases each). The length of the CDR3 is 14 residues. V dropped 5 bases and J dropped 4 bases, with 13 bases sitting between them. Germline V lookup: CDR1 SGHTA, CDR2 FQGTGA. CDR3 sequence (DNA): TGTGCCAGCAGCCTAGGGGTGGGACCAGATACGCAGTATTTT. Translated: CASSLGVGPDTQYF.

This chain uses TRBV7-2 with TRBJ2-2, with TRBD2 identical over 11 bases. The trim removed 5 bases at V and 1 base at J, leaving 6 bases unmatched. Germline values: CDR1 SGHTA, CDR2 FQGNSA. This CDR3 has 17 residues. The CDR3 DNA follows: TGTGCCAGCAGCCGCCTAGGACTAGCGGGGAACACCGGGGAGCTGTTTTTT. Amino acid sequence: CASSRLGLAGNTGELFF.

The chain uses TRBV27 and TRBJ2-1; no clear D gene. CDR1 and CDR2 from the germline V gene are MNHEY and SMNVEV (reference sequence). This CDR3 contains 14 residues. The germline V and J ends were trimmed by 9 bases and 5 bases, with 17 bases remaining between them. As DNA, the CDR3 is TGTGCCAGTCAAATCAATAGGGTCAACAATGAGCAGTTCTTC. Amino acid sequence: CASQINRVNNEQFF.

In this sample, this clone turned up once. The rearrangement links TRBV6-5 to TRBJ1-1; maybe TRBD1 (5 bases). V lost 8 bases and J 0 bases, leaving 16 bases between the germline ends. Germline loops: CDR1 MNHEY, CDR2 SVGAGI. This CDR3 spans 15 amino acids. The CDR3 reads CASVSGPPLNTEAFF. The CDR3 DNA follows: TGTGCCAGCGTTTCGGGGCCACCCCTGAACACTGAAGCTTTCTTT.

The chain joins TRBV19 to TRBJ2-2; D might be TRBD1 (5 bases). Trimming pared 7 bases from V and 4 bases from J, leaving 10 bases between. This CDR3 is 13 amino acids long. Germline V CDR1 and CDR2: LNHDA, SQIVND (reference sequence). The CDR3 DNA follows: TGTGCCAGTATTGACAGCCCCACCGGGGAGCTGTTTTTT. The encoded protein is CASIDSPTGELFF.

The V call is TRBV7-2, the J call TRBJ2-4; D might be TRBD1 (6 bases). The CDR3 extends over 13 amino acids. The V end lost 2 bases, the J end lost 8 bases, and 10 bases lay between the germline ends. Looked up from germline, CDR1 is SGHTA and CDR2 is FQGNSA. The CDR3 coding sequence is TGTGCCAGCAGCTTATTATCAGGGGACATTCAGTACTTC. Residues: CASSLLSGDIQYF.

The rearrangement links TRBV11-2 to TRBJ2-7; D is perhaps TRBD2 (5 bases). The germline CDR1 and CDR2 sequences are SGHAT and FQNNGV. The CDR3 loop spans 14 amino acids. Trimming removed 1 base from V and 7 bases from J, with 14 bases in between. The DNA of the CDR3 is TGTGCCAGCAGCTTAGTAGGCCCTCCGGGAGAGCAGTACTTC. It is translated as CASSLVGPPGEQYF.

The rearrangement joins TRBV29-1 to TRBJ2-3; no definite D call. CDR3 length equals 12 residues. V gave up 6 bases and J gave up 1 base, with 8 bases separating them. Germline loops: CDR1 SQVTM, CDR2 ANQGSEA. CDR3 region: CSVRPGTDTQYF. The CDR3 DNA reads as TGCAGCGTCCGCCCCGGCACAGATACGCAGTATTTT.

The chain joins TRBV18 to TRBJ1-1; no firm D call. Germline V gene sequence: CDR1 KGHSH, CDR2 LQKENI. V lost 6 bases and J lost 0, with 8 bases in between. The CDR3 totals 13 residues. CDR3 protein: CASSSGVNTEAFF. CDR3 DNA: TGTGCCAGCTCCTCGGGAGTGAACACTGAAGCTTTCTTT.

The rearrangement joins TRBV24-1 to TRBJ2-3, with TRBD2 matching 8 bases. The CDR3 loop spans 16 amino acids. The trim removed 4 bases at V and 0 bases at J, leaving 5 bases unmatched. Looked up from germline, CDR1 is KGHDR and CDR2 is SFDVKD. CDR3 protein: CATSDSRTSSTDTQYF. The CDR3 coding sequence is TGTGCCACCAGTGACTCCCGGACTAGCAGCACAGATACGCAGTATTTT.

The gene calls are TRBV12-5 and TRBJ2-7, with D possibly matching TRBD1 (6 bases). With 3 bases removed from V and 7 bases from J, the gap between germline ends came to 10 bases. The germline gives CDR1 LGHNT, CDR2 FRNRAP. The CDR3 is 12 residues long. CDR3 sequence: CASGFLRGEQYF. Written as DNA, the CDR3 is TGTGCTAGTGGTTTTCTAAGGGGGGAGCAGTACTTC.

The chain uses TRBV5-8 and TRBJ1-1; possible D gene TRBD1, 5 bases. Germline-derived CDR1 and CDR2 are SGHTS and YDEGEE. There are 13 residues in the CDR3. V was cut by 4 bases and J by 7 bases, with 14 bases left in between. Here the CDR3 DNA reads TGTGCCAGCAGCCCCGGGGGGTCCAATGAAGCTTTCTTT. Amino acid sequence: CASSPGGSNEAFF.

V is TRBV6-6 and J is TRBJ1-5; the D is unclear. Germline V gene sequence: CDR1 MNHNY, CDR2 SVGAGI (reference sequence). This CDR3 region has 15 residues. V lost 5 bases to trimming and J lost 3 bases, with 14 bases between them. CDR3 nucleotide sequence: TGTGCCAGCAGTCACGGCGGCGGGTCCAATCAGCCCCAGCATTTT. As protein: CASSHGGGSNQPQHF.

V gene TRBV10-3 combines with J gene TRBJ1-5; no clear D. CDR3 size: 12 residues. Trimming took off 2 bases at V and 5 bases at J, with 4 bases between the two ends. Germline V gene data show CDR1 as ENHRY and CDR2 as SYGVKD. The CDR3 is CAISEPYQPQHF. CDR3 coding DNA: TGTGCCATCAGTGAGCCTTATCAGCCCCAGCATTTT.

The V and J genes are TRBV29-1 and TRBJ2-7; possible D gene TRBD2, 6 bases. There are 14 residues in the CDR3. Germline CDR1 SQVTM, CDR2 ANQGSEA. V gave up 5 bases and J gave up 2 bases, with 16 bases separating them. The DNA of the CDR3 is TGCAGCGTTTTAACGGGAGATATTGCCTACGAGCAGTACTTC. This gives the protein CSVLTGDIAYEQYF.

This chain uses TRBV7-9 with TRBJ1-2; possibly TRBD1 for D (5 bases). Trimming pared 5 bases from V and 8 bases from J, leaving 18 bases between. The CDR3 contains 14 residues. Germline CDR1 and CDR2: SEHNR and FQNEAQ (reference sequence). The CDR3 spells CASSPIQGSGGYTF. CDR3 coding DNA: TGTGCCAGCAGCCCCATCCAGGGCTCTGGGGGCTACACCTTC. The variable domain in full, with the rest retrieved from reference TRBV7-9 and TRBJ1-2, is DTGVSQNPRHKITKRGQNVTFRCDPISEHNRLYWYRQTLGQGPEFLTYFQNEAQLEKSRLLSDRFSAERPKGSFSTLEIQRTEQGDSAMYLCASSPIQGSGGYTFGSGTRLTVV.

The chain employs TRBV7-2 and TRBJ1-1; D remains unclear. The CDR3 loop spans 13 amino acids. The V end lost 3 bases, the J end lost 6 bases, and 11 bases lay between the germline ends. The V gene's germline CDR1 is SGHTA and CDR2 FQGNSA. In nucleotides, the CDR3 is TGTGCCAGCAGCTTTTATCGCGACTCTGAAGCTTTCTTT. Protein: CASSFYRDSEAFF.

The chain has TRBV12-3 or TRBV12-4 and TRBJ2-7; possibly TRBD2 for D (7 bases). The CDR3 covers 12 residues. Trimming removed 7 bases from V and 6 bases from J, with 13 bases in between. The chain's CDR3 is CASNLGGGEQYF. In nucleotides, the CDR3 is TGTGCCAGCAACCTGGGAGGGGGCGAGCAGTACTTC.

The CDR3 sequence: CASSMWTGGTDTQYF. The CDR3 bases are TGTGCCAGTAGTATGTGGACGGGAGGTACAGATACGCAGTATTTT. This rearrangement joins TRBV19 to TRBJ2-3; 7 bases are shared with TRBD2. The CDR3 is 15 residues long. Germline CDR1 is LNHDA and CDR2 is SQIVND (reference sequence). With V trimmed by 3 bases and J by 3 bases, 6 bases remained unmatched. The full variable domain, rest sourced from reference TRBV19 and TRBJ2-3, is DGGITQSPKYLFRKEGQNVTLSCEQNLNHDAMYWYRQDPGQGLRLIYYSQIVNDFQKGDIAEGYSVSREKKESFPLTVTSAQKNPTAFYLCASSMWTGGTDTQYFGPGTRLTVL.

The CDR3 nucleotides are TGTGCCAGCGGTCCGGGACAGGGGGCGCCTGGAAACACCATATATTTT. Translating gives CASGPGQGAPGNTIYF. This chain joins TRBV9 and TRBJ1-3, with TRBD1 matching over 12 bases. CDR3 length: 16 amino acids. Germline loops: CDR1 SGDLS, CDR2 YYNGEE. V was pared by 7 bases and J by 2 bases, with 7 bases of the junction left unmatched.

The chain uses TRBV6-4 and TRBJ2-3; a weak D match, TRBD2 (6 bases). V was cut by 5 bases and J by 0 bases, with 9 bases left in between. Looked up from germline, CDR1 is MRHNA and CDR2 is SNTAGT. The length of the CDR3 is 14 residues. CDR3 in amino acids: CASSFAGSTDTQYF. The DNA for the CDR3 is TGTGCCAGCAGTTTCGCGGGAAGCACAGATACGCAGTATTTT.

This clone was counted a single time. This chain joins TRBV19 and TRBJ2-3; tentative D call: TRBD2 (6 bases). Germline V CDR1 and CDR2: LNHDA, SQIVND (reference sequence). The V end lost 8 bases, the J end lost 0 bases, and 18 bases lay between the germline ends. CDR3 length: 16 residues. CDR3 loop: CASFISSGSSTDTQYF. The CDR3 DNA sequence: TGTGCCAGTTTTATTTCTTCCGGGAGTAGCACAGATACGCAGTATTTT.

The V call is TRBV6-2 or TRBV6-3, the J call TRBJ2-2; TRBD1 or TRBD2 may be the D gene (5 bases each). The CDR3 extends over 15 amino acids. Deletions cut 4 bases from V and 7 bases from J, with 16 bases between. Germline V CDR1 and CDR2: MNHEY, SVGEGT. CDR3 sequence reads: CASSSPRGAIGELFF. The CDR3 nucleotides read TGTGCCAGCAGTTCCCCCCGAGGGGCGATCGGGGAGCTGTTTTTT.

The chain combines TRBV18 with TRBJ2-5; a possible D gene is TRBD1 (6 bases). The CDR3 is made up of 13 amino acids. V was cut by 7 bases and J by 3 bases, with 12 bases left in between. CDR1 and CDR2 from the germline V gene are KGHSH and LQKENI. CDR3 residues: CASFGQPEETQYF. CDR3 nucleotides: TGTGCCAGCTTTGGACAGCCCGAAGAGACCCAGTACTTC.

This clone was picked up one time. The V call is TRBV7-9, the J call TRBJ1-1, with D possibly being TRBD1 (5 bases). The CDR3 sequence is 15 residues long. Germline V gene lookup returns CDR1 SEHNR and CDR2 FQNEAQ (reference sequence). V lost 1 base to trimming and J lost 1 base, with 10 bases between them. The chain's CDR3 is CASSLVVGENTEAFF. CDR3 in DNA: TGTGCCAGCAGCTTAGTCGTGGGGGAGAACACTGAAGCTTTCTTT.

The chain is built from TRBV11-2 and TRBJ2-3, with 7 bases aligning to TRBD2. In germline, CDR1 is SGHAT, CDR2 FQNNGV. This CDR3 comprises 15 residues. With V trimmed by 4 bases and J by 4 bases, 8 bases remained unmatched. CDR3 sequence reads: CASSSGTTPPDTQYF. The CDR3 DNA reads TGTGCCAGCAGCTCCGGGACTACCCCCCCAGATACGCAGTATTTT.

This chain uses TRBV11-2 with TRBJ2-5; D is possibly TRBD1 (5 bases). V lost 5 bases, J lost 2 bases, and 15 bases lay in between. This CDR3 spans 15 amino acids. The germline V gene has CDR1 SGHAT and CDR2 FQNNGV. CDR3 region: CASSPNPGPQETQYF. In DNA, the CDR3 is TGTGCCAGCAGCCCTAACCCAGGGCCTCAAGAGACCCAGTACTTC.

This clone was seen only a few times. The chain has TRBV7-3 and TRBJ1-6; D gene uncertain. Trimming removed 5 bases at V and 9 bases at J, with 14 bases between. The CDR3 is 14 amino acids. Germline V lookup: CDR1 SGHTA, CDR2 FQGTGA. The CDR3 here is CASSIGTRGSPLHF. The CDR3 bases are TGTGCCAGCAGCATCGGAACTCGGGGTTCACCCCTCCACTTT.